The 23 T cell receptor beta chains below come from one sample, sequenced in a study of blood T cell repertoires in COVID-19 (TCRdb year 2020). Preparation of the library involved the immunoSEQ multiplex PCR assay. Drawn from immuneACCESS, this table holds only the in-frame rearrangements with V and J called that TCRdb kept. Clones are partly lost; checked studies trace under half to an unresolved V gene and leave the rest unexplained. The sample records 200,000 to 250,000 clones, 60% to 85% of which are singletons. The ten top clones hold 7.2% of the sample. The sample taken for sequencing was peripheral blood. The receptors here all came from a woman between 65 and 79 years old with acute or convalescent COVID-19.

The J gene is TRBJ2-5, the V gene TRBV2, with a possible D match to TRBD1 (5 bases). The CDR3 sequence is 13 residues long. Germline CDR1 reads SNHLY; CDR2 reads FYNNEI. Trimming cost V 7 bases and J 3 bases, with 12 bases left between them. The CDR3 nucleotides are TGTGCCAGCAAACGAGCCAGGGAAGAGACCCAGTACTTC. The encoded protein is CASKRAREETQYF.

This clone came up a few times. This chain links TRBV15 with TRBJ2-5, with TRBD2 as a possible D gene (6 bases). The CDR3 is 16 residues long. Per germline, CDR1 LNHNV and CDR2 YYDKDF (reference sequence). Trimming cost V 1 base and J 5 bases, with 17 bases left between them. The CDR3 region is CATSRGASVPGETQYF. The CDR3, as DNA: TGTGCCACCAGCAGAGGGGCTAGCGTACCCGGGGAGACCCAGTACTTC.

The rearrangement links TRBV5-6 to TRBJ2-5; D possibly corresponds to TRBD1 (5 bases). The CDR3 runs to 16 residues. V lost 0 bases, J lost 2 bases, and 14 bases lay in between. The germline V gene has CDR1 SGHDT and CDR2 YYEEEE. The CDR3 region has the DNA TGTGCCAGCAGCTTGGACCCGACAGCCGTACAAGAGACCCAGTACTTC. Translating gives CASSLDPTAVQETQYF.

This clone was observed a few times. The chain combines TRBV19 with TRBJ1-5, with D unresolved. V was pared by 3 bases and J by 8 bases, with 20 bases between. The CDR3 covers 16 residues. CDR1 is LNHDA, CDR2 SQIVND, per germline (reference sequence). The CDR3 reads CASSIRPRPGEKPQHF. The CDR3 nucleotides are TGTGCCAGTAGTATCCGCCCCCGGCCCGGGGAAAAGCCCCAGCATTTT.

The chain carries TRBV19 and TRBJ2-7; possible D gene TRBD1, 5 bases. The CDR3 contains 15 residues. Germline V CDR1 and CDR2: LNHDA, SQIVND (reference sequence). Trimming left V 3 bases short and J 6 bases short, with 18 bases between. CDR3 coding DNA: TGTGCCAGTAGTATTGTAGGCAGGGCGCCGAGCGAGCAGTACTTC. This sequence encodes CASSIVGRAPSEQYF.

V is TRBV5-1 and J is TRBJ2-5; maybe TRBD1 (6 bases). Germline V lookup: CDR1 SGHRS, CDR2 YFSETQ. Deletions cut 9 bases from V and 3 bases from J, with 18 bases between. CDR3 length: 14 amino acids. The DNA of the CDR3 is TGCGCCATCGGAAAAGGGACATCAAAAGAGACCCAGTACTTC. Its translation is CAIGKGTSKETQYF.

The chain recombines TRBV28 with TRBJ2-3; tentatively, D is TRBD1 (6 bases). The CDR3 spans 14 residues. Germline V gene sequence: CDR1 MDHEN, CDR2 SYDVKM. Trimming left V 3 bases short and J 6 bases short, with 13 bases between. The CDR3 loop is CASSFRTETDTQYF. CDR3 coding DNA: TGTGCCAGCAGTTTCCGGACAGAAACTGATACGCAGTATTTT.

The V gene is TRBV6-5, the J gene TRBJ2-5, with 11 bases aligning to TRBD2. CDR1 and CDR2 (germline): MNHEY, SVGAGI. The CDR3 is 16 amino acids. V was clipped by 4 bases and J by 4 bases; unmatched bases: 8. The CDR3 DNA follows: TGTGCCAGCAGTTGGCATAGCGGGGGGGCCGGAGAGACCCAGTACTTC. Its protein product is CASSWHSGGAGETQYF.

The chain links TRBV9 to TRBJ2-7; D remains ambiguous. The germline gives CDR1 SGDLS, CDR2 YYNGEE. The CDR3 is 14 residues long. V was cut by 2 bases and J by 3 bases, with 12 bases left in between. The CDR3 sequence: CASSVVRANYEQYV. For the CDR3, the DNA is TGTGCCAGCAGCGTCGTAAGAGCCAACTACGAGCAGTACGTC.

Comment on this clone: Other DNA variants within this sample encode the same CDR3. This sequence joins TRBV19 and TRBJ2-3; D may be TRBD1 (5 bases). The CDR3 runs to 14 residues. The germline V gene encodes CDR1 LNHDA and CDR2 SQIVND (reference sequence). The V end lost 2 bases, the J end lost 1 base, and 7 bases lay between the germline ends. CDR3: CASSIQGGTDTQYF. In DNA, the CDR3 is TGTGCCAGTAGTATACAGGGTGGCACAGATACGCAGTATTTT.

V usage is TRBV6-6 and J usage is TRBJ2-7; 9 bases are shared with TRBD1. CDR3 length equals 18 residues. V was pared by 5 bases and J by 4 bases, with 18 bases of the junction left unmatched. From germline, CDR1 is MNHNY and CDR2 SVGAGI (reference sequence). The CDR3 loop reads CASSRQITGQGSVYEQYF. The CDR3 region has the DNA TGTGCCAGCAGTCGCCAAATTACGGGACAGGGATCAGTGTACGAGCAGTACTTC.

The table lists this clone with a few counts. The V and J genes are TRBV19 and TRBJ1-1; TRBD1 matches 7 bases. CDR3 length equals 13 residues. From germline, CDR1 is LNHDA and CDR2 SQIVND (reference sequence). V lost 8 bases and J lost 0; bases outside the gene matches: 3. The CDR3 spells CASGTVLNTEAFF. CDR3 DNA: TGTGCCAGTGGGACAGTTTTGAACACTGAAGCTTTCTTT. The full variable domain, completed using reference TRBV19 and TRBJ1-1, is DGGITQSPKYLFRKEGQNVTLSCEQNLNHDAMYWYRQDPGQGLRLIYYSQIVNDFQKGDIAEGYSVSREKKESFPLTVTSAQKNPTAFYLCASGTVLNTEAFFGQGTRLTVV.

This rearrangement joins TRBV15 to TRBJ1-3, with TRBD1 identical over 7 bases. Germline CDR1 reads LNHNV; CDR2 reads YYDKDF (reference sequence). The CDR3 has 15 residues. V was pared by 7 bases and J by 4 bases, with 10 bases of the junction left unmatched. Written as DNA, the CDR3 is TGTGCCACCAACCAAGGGTCGGGACAGGGAAACACCATATATTTT. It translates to CATNQGSGQGNTIYF.

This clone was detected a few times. CDR3 residues: CASSFFGTDTQYF. The CDR3 DNA reads TGTGCCAGCAGCTTTTTCGGCACAGATACGCAGTATTTT. V is TRBV7-2 and J is TRBJ2-3; no clear D. Trimming took 3 bases from V and 1 from J, leaving 5 bases between them. Germline V gene sequence: CDR1 SGHTA, CDR2 FQGNSA. The CDR3 has 13 amino acids.

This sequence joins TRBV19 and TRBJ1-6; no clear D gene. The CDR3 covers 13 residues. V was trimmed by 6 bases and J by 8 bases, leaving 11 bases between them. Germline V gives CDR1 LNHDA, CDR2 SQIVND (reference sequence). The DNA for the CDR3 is TGTGCCAGTAGCGCAGGCGGGGATTCACCCCTCCACTTT. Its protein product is CASSAGGDSPLHF.

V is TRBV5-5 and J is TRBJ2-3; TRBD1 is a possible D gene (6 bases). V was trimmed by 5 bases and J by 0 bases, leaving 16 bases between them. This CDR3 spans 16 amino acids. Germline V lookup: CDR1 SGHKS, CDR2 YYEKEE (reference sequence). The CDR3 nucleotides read TGTGCCAGCAGTCAGTGGGGCGGACAGAGCACAGATACGCAGTATTTT. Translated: CASSQWGGQSTDTQYF.

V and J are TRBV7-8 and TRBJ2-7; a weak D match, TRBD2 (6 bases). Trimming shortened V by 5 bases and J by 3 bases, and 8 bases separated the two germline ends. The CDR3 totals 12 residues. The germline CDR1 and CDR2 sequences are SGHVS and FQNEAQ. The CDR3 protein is CASSPGGYEQYF. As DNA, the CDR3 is TGTGCCAGCAGCCCCGGGGGCTACGAGCAGTACTTC.

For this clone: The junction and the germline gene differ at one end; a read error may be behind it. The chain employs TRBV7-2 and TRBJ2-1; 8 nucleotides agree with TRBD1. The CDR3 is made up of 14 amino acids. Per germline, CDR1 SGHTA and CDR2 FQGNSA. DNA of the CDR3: TGTGCCAGCAGCTTAGAAGCGCTACCGGGACAGGTCCTCTTC. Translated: CASSLEALPGQVLF.

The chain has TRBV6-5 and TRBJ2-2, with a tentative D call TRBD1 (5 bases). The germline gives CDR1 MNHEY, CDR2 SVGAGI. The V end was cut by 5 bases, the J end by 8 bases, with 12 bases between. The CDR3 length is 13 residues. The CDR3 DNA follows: TGTGCCAGCAGTATTCAGGGTTCGGGGGAGCTGTTTTTT. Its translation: CASSIQGSGELFF.

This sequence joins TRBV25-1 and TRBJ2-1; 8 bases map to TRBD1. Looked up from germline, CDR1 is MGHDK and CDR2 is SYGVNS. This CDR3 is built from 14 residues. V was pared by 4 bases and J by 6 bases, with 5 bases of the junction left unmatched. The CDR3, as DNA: TGTGCCAGCAGTGCCCAGGGGGCGCCCAATGAGCAGTTCTTC. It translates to CASSAQGAPNEQFF. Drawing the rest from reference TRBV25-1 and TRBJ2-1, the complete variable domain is EADIYQTPRYLVIGTGKKITLECSQTMGHDKMYWYQQDPGMELHLIHYSYGVNSTEKGDLSSESTVSRIRTEHFPLTLESARPSHTSQYLCASSAQGAPNEQFFGPGTRLTVL.

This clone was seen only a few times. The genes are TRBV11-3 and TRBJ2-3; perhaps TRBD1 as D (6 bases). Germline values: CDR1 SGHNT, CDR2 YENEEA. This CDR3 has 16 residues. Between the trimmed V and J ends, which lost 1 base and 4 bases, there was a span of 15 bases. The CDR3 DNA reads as TGTGCCAGCAGCTTAGCGGGATCAGCAGGGGCAGATACGCAGTATTTT. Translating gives CASSLAGSAGADTQYF.

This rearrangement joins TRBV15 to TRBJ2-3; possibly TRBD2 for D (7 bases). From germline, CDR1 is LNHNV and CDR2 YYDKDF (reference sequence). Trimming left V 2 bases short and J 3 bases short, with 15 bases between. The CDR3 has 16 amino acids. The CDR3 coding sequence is TGTGCCACCAGCAGATGGGTCGGGGGGCCGACAGATACGCAGTATTTT. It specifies CATSRWVGGPTDTQYF.

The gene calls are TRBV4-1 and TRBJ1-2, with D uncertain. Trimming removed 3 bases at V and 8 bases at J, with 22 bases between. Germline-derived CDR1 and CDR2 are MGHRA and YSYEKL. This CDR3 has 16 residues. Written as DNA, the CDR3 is TGCGCCAGCAGCCACCCCCTGGAGGTTACGGGGTCCGGCTACACCTTC. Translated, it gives CASSHPLEVTGSGYTF.